Presented here are 4 T cell receptor beta chains from one specimen sequenced in a study of blood T cell repertoires in COVID-19. Generated by immunoSEQ multiplex PCR, the TCRdb table keeps only in-frame clones and is missing some. Here the sample spans approximately 140,000 clones, around 87% being singletons. Sequenced sample: peripheral blood. All receptors derive from a man in his 70s with active COVID-19.

This chain connects TRBV27 to TRBJ2-7; TRBD2 agrees at 7 bases. The junction had 4 bases not matched to a gene; V was cut back by 0 bases and J by 2 bases. Germline CDR1 is MNHEY and CDR2 is SMNVEV (reference sequence). The CDR3 contains 15 residues. The CDR3 sequence is CASSLSVGTTYEQYF. DNA for the CDR3: TGTGCCAGCAGTTTATCGGTCGGGACTACCTACGAGCAGTACTTC.

The rearrangement uses TRBV12-3 or TRBV12-4 and TRBJ1-5; no clear D. The CDR3 covers 13 residues. Trimming took off 5 bases at V and 4 bases at J, with 9 bases between the two ends. This CDR3 reads CASSPVRNQPQHF. DNA for the CDR3: TGTGCCAGCAGTCCAGTAAGAAATCAGCCCCAGCATTTT.

The chain has TRBV19 and TRBJ2-4; 8 positions agree with TRBD1. The germline CDR1 and CDR2 sequences are LNHDA and SQIVND (reference sequence). CDR3 length: 16 amino acids. V gave up 2 bases and J gave up 3 bases; unmatched junction bases: 6. Here the CDR3 reads CASSISQGAVKNIQYF. The CDR3 DNA is TGTGCCAGTAGTATATCGCAGGGGGCTGTCAAAAACATTCAGTACTTC.

The chain couples TRBV6-6 to TRBJ2-5; 9 bases agree with TRBD1. The length of the CDR3 is 14 residues. Germline CDR1 MNHNY, CDR2 SVGAGI (reference sequence). The junction had 7 bases not matched to a gene; V was cut back by 6 bases and J by 5 bases. The CDR3 DNA reads as TGTGCCAGCAGCAACCGGGACAGGGTTGAGACCCAGTACTTC. Translating gives CASSNRDRVETQYF.